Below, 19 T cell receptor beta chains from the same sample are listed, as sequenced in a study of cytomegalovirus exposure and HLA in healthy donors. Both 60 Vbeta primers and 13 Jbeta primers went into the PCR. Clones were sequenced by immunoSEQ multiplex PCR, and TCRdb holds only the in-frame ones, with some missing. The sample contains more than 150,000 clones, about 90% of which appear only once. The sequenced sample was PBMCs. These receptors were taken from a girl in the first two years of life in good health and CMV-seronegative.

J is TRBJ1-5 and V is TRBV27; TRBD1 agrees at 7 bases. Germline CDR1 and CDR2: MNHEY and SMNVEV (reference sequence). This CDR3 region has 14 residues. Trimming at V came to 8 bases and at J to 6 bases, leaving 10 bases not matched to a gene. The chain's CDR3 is CASPRQGNIQPQHF. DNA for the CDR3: TGTGCCAGCCCGAGACAGGGAAACATTCAGCCCCAGCATTTT.

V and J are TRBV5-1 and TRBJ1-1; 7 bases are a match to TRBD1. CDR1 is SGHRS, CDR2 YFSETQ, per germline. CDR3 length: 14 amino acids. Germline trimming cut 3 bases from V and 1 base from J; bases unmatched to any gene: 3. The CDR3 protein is CASSSGTANTEAFF. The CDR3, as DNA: TGCGCCAGCAGCTCCGGGACAGCGAACACTGAAGCTTTCTTT. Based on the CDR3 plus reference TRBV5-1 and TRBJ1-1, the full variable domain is KAGVTQTPRYLIKTRGQQVTLSCSPISGHRSVSWYQQTPGQGLQFLFEYFSETQRNKGNFPGRFSGRQFSNSRSEMNVSTLELGDSALYLCASSSGTANTEAFFGQGTRLTVV.

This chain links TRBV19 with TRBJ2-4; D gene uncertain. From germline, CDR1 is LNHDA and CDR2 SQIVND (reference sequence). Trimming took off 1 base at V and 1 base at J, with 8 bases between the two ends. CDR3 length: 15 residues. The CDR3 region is CASSIGRWAKNIQYF. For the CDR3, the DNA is TGTGCCAGTAGTATAGGCAGGTGGGCCAAAAACATTCAGTACTTC.

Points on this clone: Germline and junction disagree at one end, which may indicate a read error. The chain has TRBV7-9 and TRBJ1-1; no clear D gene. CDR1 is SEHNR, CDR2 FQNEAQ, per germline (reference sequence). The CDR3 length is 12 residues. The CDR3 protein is CSSSLFRTEAFF. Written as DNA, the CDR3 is TGTTCCAGCAGCTTATTTCGGACTGAAGCTTTCTTT.

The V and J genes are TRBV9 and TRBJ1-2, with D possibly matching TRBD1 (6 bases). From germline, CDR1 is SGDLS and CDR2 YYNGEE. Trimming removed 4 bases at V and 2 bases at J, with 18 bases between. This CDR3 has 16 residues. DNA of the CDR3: TGTGCCAGCAGCCTCGGTTCCGCGGGGGCAAACTATGGCTACACCTTC. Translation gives CASSLGSAGANYGYTF.

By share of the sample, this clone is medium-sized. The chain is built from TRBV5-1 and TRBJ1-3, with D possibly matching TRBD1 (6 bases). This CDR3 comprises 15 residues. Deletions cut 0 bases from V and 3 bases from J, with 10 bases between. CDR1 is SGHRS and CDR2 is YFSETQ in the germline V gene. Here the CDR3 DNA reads TGCGCCAGCAGCTTGGAGCAGGGGTATGGAAACACCATATATTTT. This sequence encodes CASSLEQGYGNTIYF.

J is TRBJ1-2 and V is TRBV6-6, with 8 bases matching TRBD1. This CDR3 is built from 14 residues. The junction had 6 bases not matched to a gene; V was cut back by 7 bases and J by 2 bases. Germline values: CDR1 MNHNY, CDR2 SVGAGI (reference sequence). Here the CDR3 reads CASNKQGENYGYTF. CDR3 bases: TGTGCCAGCAACAAACAGGGGGAGAACTATGGCTACACCTTC.

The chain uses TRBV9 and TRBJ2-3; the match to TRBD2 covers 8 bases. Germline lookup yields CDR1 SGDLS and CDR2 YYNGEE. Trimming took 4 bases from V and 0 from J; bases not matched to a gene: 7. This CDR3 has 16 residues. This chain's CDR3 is CASSPSGRPSTDTQYF. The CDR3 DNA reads TGTGCCAGCAGCCCTAGCGGGCGGCCTAGCACAGATACGCAGTATTTT.

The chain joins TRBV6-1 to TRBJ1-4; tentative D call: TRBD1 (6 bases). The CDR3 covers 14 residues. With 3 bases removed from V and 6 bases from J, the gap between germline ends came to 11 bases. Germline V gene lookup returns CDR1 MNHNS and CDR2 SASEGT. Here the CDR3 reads CASSEGGADEKLFF. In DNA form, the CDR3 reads TGTGCCAGCAGTGAGGGGGGGGCGGATGAAAAACTGTTTTTT.

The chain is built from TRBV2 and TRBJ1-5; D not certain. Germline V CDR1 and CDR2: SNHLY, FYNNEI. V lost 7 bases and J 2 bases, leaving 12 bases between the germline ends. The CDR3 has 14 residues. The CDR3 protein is CASTLGRGNQPQHF. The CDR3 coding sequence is TGTGCCAGCACCCTAGGGAGGGGCAATCAGCCCCAGCATTTT.

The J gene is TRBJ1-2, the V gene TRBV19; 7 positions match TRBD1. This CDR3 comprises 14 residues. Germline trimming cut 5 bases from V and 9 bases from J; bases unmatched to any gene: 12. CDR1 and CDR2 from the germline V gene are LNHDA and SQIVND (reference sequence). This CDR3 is CASSLKQGQRRYTF. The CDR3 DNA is TGTGCCAGTAGTTTGAAACAGGGGCAGCGTCGCTACACCTTC.

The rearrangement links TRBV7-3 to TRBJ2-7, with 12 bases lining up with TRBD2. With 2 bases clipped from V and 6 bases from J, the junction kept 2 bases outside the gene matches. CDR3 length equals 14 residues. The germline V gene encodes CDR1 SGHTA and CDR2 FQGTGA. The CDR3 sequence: CASSLELAGGEQYF. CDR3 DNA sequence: TGTGCCAGCAGCTTAGAACTAGCGGGAGGCGAGCAGTACTTC.

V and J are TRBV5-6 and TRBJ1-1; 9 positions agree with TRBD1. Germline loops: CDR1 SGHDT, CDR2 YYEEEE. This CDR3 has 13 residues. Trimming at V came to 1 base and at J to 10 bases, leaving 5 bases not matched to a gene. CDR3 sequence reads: CASSLTGGAGAFF. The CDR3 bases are TGTGCCAGCAGCTTGACAGGGGGCGCGGGAGCTTTCTTT.

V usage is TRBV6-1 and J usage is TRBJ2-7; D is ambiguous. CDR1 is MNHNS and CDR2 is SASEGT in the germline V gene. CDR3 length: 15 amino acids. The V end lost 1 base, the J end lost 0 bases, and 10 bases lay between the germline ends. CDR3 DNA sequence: TGTGCCAGCAGTGAAGGAACAGCTAACTCCTACGAGCAGTACTTC. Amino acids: CASSEGTANSYEQYF.

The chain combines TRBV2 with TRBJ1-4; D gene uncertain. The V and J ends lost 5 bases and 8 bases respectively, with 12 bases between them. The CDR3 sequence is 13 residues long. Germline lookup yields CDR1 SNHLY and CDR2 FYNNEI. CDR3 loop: CASSTRLREKLFF. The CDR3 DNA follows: TGTGCCAGCAGTACCCGGCTGCGGGAAAAACTGTTTTTT.

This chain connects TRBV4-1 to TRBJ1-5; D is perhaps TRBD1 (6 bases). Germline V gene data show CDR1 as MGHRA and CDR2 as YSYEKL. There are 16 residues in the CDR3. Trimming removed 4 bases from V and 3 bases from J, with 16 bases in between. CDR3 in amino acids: CASSPTAGAVNQPQHF. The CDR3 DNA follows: TGCGCCAGCAGCCCCACTGCAGGGGCTGTCAATCAGCCCCAGCATTTT.

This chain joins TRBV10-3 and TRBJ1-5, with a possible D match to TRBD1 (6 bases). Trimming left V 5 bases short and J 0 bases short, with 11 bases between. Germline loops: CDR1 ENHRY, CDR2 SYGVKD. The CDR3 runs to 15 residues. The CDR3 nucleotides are TGTGCCATCAGTCGCACAGGGAATAGCAATCAGCCCCAGCATTTT. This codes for CAISRTGNSNQPQHF.

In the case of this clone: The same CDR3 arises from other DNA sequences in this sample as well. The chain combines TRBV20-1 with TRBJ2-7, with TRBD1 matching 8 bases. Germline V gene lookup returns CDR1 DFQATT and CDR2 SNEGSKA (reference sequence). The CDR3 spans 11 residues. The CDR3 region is CSVDRGHEQYF. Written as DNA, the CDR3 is TGCAGCGTTGACAGGGGACACGAGCAGTACTTC.

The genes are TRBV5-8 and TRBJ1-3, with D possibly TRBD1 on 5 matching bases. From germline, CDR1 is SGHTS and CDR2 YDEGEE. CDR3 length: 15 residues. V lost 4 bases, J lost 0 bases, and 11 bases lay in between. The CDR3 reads CASSRGGGSGNTIYF. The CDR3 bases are TGTGCCAGCAGCCGAGGCGGGGGCTCTGGAAACACCATATATTTT.